This T cell receptor (beta chain) was recorded in a study of tumor and adjacent non-tumor tissue in lung cancer. As concerns this clonotype: Its specificity is unknown.

This sample's RNA came from whole unsorted tissue. Distant lung tissue was collected more than 3 cm away from the tumor edge. The germline CDR1 and CDR2 sequences are MNHNY and SVGAGI (reference sequence). The CDR3 spans 15 residues. The ends lost 5 bases at V and 5 bases at J; junction bases unmatched: 7. TCRbeta libraries were built with three rounds of nested PCR, modified from ARM-PCR. MiXCR, run by TCRdb on the multiplex PCR reads, gives a single entry per CDR3 protein. This sample has 80,000 to 130,000 distinct CDR3 sequences, with 50% to 70% found just once. General observations from the study: Patients with more diverse tumor TCRs had worse survival. In normal lung, the top 100 clones were significantly more dominant than in tumor.

Sample: distant non-tumor lung tissue. V usage is TRBV6-6 and J usage is TRBJ2-3; 10 bases are a match to TRBD2. The receptor's source is a man under 40 with non-small cell lung cancer. CDR3 in amino acids: CASSSLAGEGDTQYF. For the CDR3, the DNA is TGTGCCAGCAGTAGTCTAGCGGGAGAAGGAGATACGCAGTATTTT.